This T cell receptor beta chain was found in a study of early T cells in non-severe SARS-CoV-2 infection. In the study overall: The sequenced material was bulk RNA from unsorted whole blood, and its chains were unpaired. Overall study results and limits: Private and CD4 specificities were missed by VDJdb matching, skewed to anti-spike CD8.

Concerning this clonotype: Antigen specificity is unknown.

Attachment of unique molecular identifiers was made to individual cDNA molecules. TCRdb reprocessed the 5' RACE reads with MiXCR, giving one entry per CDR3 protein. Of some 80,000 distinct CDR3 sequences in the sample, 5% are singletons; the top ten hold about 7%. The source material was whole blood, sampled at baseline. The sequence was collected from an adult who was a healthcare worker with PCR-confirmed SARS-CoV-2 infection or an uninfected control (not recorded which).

CDR3 sequence reads: CASSPFAVAGVGELFF. In DNA form, the CDR3 reads TGTGCCAGCAGCCCTTTCGCCGTGGCGGGAGTCGGGGAGCTGTTTTTT. The genes are TRBV7-2 and TRBJ2-2; 7 bases agree with TRBD2. The V segment lost 5 bases and the J segment 7 bases; nucleotides outside the gene matches: 13. The CDR3 runs 16 residues. Germline V gene data show CDR1 as SGHTA and CDR2 as FQGNSA.